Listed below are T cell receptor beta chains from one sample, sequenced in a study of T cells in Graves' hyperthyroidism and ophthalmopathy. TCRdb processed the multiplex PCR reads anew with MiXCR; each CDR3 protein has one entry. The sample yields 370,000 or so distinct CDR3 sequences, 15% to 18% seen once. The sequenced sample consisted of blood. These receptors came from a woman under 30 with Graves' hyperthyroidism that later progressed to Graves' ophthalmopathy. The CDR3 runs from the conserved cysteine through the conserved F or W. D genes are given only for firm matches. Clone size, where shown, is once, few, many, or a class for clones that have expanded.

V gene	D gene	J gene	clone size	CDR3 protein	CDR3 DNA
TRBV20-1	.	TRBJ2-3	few	CSARPWGGGIPFSQYF	TGCAGTGCTAGGCCCTGGGGGGGCGGAATTCCTTTTTCGCAGTATTTT
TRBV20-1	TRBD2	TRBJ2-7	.	CSARLAGGEQYF	TGCAGTGCAAGACTAGCGGGAGGCGAGCAGTACTTC
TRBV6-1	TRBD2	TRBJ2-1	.	CASSEGGLVSHEQFF	TGTGCCAGCAGTGAAGGGGGACTAGTCTCACATGAGCAGTTCTTC
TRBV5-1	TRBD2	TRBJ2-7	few	CASSLAGGENEQYF	TGCGCCAGCAGCTTGGCCGGGGGGGAGAACGAGCAGTACTTC
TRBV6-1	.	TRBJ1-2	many	CASSPQGDGYTF	TGTGCCAGCAGCCCCCAGGGAGATGGCTACACCTTC
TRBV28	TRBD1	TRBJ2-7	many	CASSLGGTGEILTVLSYEQYF	TGTGCCAGCAGTTTGGGCGGGACAGGGGAAATTTTAACCGTTTTGTCCTACGAGCAGTACTTC
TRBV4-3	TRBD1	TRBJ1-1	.	CASSRNRGGTEAFF	TGCGCCAGCAGCCGCAACAGGGGTGGGACTGAAGCTTTCTTT
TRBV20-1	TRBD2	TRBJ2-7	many	CSAPTSGPYEQYF	TGCAGTGCTCCGACTAGCGGGCCCTACGAGCAGTACTTC
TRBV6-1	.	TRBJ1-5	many	CASSDEHRVNQPQHF	TGTGCCAGCAGTGACGAACACAGGGTCAATCAGCCCCAGCATTTT
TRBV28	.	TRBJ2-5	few	CASSLRGGGRTHQETQYF	TGTGCCAGCAGTTTAAGGGGTGGCGGGCGTACTCATCAAGAGACCCAGTACTTC
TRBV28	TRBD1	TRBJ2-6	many	CASSKPGQVSGANVLTF	TGTGCCAGCAGTAAGCCAGGACAGGTCTCTGGGGCCAACGTCCTGACTTTC
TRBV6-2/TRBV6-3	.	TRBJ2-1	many	CASSPTRQKIYNEQFF	TGTGCCAGCAGTCCCACCCGACAGAAAATCTACAATGAGCAGTTCTTC
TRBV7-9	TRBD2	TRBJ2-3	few	CASSFREGSTDTQYF	TGTGCCAGCAGCTTCCGGGAGGGGAGTACAGATACGCAGTATTTT
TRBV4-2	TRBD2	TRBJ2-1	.	CASSQESVTSGRGNEQFF	TGTGCCAGCAGCCAAGAGTCAGTGACTAGCGGGAGGGGCAATGAGCAGTTCTTC
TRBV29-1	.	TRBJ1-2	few	CSVGTEYGYTF	TGCAGCGTTGGGACGGAGTATGGCTACACCTTC
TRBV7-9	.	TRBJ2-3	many	CASSSSVDTQYF	TGTGCCAGCAGCTCCTCGGTGGATACGCAGTATTTT
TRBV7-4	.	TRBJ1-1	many	CASSPDTSVDPEAFF	TGTGCCAGCAGCCCCGACACGTCCGTTGACCCTGAAGCTTTCTTT
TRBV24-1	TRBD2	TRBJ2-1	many	CATGTTSGYNNEQFF	TGTGCCACCGGGACGACTAGCGGATATAACAATGAGCAGTTCTTC
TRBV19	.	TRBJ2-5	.	CASSIMGSQETQYF	TGTGCCAGTAGTATCATGGGCAGCCAAGAGACCCAGTACTTC
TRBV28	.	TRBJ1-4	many	CASSFWAGSNEKLFF	TGTGCCAGCAGTTTTTGGGCAGGGTCTAATGAAAAACTGTTTTTT
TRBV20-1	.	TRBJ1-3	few	CSASDRQGNRNTIYF	TGCAGTGCTAGCGACAGGCAGGGAAATCGAAACACCATATATTTT
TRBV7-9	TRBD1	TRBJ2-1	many	CASSTSPRDREGEQFF	TGTGCCAGCAGTACCTCCCCCCGGGACAGGGAGGGTGAGCAGTTCTTC
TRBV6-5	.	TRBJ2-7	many	CASSYNSHSYEQYF	TGTGCCAGCAGTTACAACAGCCACTCCTACGAGCAGTACTTC
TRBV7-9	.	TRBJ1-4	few	CASGFRGKDNEKLFF	TGTGCCAGCGGTTTCAGGGGCAAGGATAATGAAAAACTGTTTTTT
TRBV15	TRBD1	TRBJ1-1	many	CATSRAQGTNTEAFF	TGTGCCACCAGCAGAGCACAGGGGACAAACACTGAAGCTTTCTTT
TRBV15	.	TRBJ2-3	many	CATSRVRSTDTQYF	TGTGCCACCAGCAGAGTCAGAAGCACAGATACGCAGTATTTT
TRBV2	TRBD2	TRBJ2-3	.	CASSGSGKPDTQYF	TGTGCCAGCAGCGGTAGCGGGAAACCAGATACGCAGTATTTT
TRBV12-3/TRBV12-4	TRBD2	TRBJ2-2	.	CASRGTSLFTGELFF	TGTGCCAGCAGGGGGACTAGCCTATTCACCGGGGAGCTGTTTTTT
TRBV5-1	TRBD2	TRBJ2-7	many	CASSLGTGLAREQYF	TGCGCCAGCAGCTTAGGGACGGGACTAGCGCGCGAGCAGTACTTC
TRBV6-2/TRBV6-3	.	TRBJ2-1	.	CASRPSGSYNEQFF	TGTGCCAGCAGGCCGTCGGGCTCCTACAATGAGCAGTTCTTC
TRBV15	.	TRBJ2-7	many	CATSIGTANYEQYF	TGTGCCACCAGCATTGGGACGGCGAACTACGAGCAGTACTTC